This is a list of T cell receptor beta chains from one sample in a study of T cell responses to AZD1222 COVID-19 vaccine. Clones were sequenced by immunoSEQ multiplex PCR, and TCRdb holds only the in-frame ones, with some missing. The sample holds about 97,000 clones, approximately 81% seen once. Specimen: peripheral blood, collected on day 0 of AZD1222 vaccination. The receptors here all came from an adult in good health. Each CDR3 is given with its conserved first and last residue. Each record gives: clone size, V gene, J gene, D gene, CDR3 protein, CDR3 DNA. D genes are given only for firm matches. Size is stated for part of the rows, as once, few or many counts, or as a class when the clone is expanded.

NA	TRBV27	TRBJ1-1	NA	CASSLSNRGGLYTEAFF	TGTGCCAGCAGTTTATCGAATCGTGGGGGGCTTTACACTGAAGCTTTCTTT
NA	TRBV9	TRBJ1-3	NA	CASSNTGNTIYF	TGTGCCAGCAGTAACACTGGAAACACCATATATTTT
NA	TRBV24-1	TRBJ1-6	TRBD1	CATSDSRQGASSPLHF	TGTGCCACCAGTGATTCCCGTCAGGGGGCCTCTTCACCCCTCCACTTT
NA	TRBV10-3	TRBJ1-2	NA	CAISGMGGYGYTF	TGTGCCATCAGTGGTATGGGGGGCTATGGCTACACCTTC
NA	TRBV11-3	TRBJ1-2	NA	CASSLGAGVKSRGYTF	TGTGCCAGCAGCTTAGGGGCTGGGGTTAAATCCCGAGGCTACACCTTC
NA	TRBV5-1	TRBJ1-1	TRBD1	CASSRQGAYTEAFF	TGCGCCAGCAGCCGACAGGGGGCTTACACTGAAGCTTTCTTT
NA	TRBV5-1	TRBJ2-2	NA	CASRGDGNTGELFF	TGCGCCAGCAGGGGGGACGGTAACACCGGGGAGCTGTTTTTT
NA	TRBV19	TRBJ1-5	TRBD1	CASSRPDRDNQPQHF	TGTGCCAGTAGTAGACCGGACAGGGACAATCAGCCCCAGCATTTT
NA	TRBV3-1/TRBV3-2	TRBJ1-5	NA	CASSSTGNQPQHF	TGTGCCAGCAGCTCTACAGGGAATCAGCCCCAGCATTTT
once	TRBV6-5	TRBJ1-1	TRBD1	CASSLDRVAEAFF	TGTGCCAGCAGCCTAGACAGGGTGGCTGAAGCTTTCTTT
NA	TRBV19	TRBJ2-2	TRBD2	CVSAGTSGISGELFF	TGTGTCTCCGCCGGGACTAGCGGAATATCCGGGGAGCTGTTTTTT
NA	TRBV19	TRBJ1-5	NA	CASSIYPGGNQPQHF	TGTGCCAGTAGTATATACCCCGGGGGCAATCAGCCCCAGCATTTT
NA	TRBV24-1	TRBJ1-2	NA	CATSGIRDYGYTF	TGTGCCACCAGTGGAATACGGGACTATGGCTACACCTTC
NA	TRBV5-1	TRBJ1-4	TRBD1	CASSLSPGGLREKLFF	TGCGCCAGCAGCTTGTCGCCAGGGGGATTGAGGGAAAAACTGTTTTTT
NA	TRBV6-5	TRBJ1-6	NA	CASSYGQVNSPLHF	TGTGCCAGCAGTTACGGGCAGGTTAATTCACCCCTCCACTTT
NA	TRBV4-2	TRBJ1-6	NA	CASSQDPGINSPLHF	TGTGCCAGCAGCCAAGACCCAGGGATTAATTCACCCCTCCACTTT
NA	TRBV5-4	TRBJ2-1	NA	CASSLESRKSEQFF	TGTGCCAGCAGCTTGGAGAGTCGCAAGTCTGAGCAGTTCTTC
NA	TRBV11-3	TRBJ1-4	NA	CASSLEGTNEKLFF	TGTGCCAGCAGCTTAGAGGGTACTAATGAAAAACTGTTTTTT
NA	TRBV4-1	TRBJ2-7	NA	CASSQERVWDIAYEQYF	TGCGCCAGCAGCCAAGAGAGAGTGTGGGACATCGCCTACGAGCAGTACTTC
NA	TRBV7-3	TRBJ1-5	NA	CASSSPLIFNQPQHF	TGTGCCAGCAGCTCGCCACTCATTTTCAATCAGCCCCAGCATTTT
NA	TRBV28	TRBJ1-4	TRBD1	CASGSPTGGNEKLFF	TGTGCCAGCGGATCCCCGACAGGGGGCAATGAAAAACTGTTTTTT
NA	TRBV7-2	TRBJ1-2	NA	CASSLVGGANYGYTF	TGTGCCAGCAGCTTAGTGGGCGGTGCTAACTATGGCTACACCTTC
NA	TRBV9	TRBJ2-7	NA	CASSAKAQADEQYF	TGTGCCAGCAGCGCTAAAGCCCAGGCCGACGAGCAGTACTTC
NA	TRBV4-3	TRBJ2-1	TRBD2	CASSQDNTGGGWNEQFF	TGCGCCAGCAGCCAAGATAATACGGGAGGGGGTTGGAATGAGCAGTTCTTC
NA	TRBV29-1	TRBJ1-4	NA	CSPGSRDGGEKLFF	TGCAGCCCCGGCTCAAGGGACGGGGGAGAAAAACTGTTTTTT
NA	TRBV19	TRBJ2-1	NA	CASSMGVPTEQFF	TGTGCCAGTAGTATGGGGGTACCTACTGAGCAGTTCTTC
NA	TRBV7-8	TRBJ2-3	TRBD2	CASRRGGSTDTQYF	TGTGCCAGCAGGCGGGGGGGGAGCACAGATACGCAGTATTTT
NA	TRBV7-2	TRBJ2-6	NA	CASSLAGGRANVLTF	TGTGCCAGCAGCTTAGCAGGGGGGAGGGCCAACGTCCTGACTTTC
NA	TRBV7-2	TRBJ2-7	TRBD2	CASSFGLAGDEQYF	TGTGCCAGCAGCTTCGGACTAGCGGGCGACGAGCAGTACTTC
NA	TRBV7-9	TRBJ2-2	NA	CASSLTGNTGELFF	TGTGCCAGCAGCTTAACAGGAAACACCGGGGAGCTGTTTTTT
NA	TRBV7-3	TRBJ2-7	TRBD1	CASSLISLVRDRASEQYF	TGTGCCAGCAGCTTAATATCGTTGGTTAGGGACAGGGCTTCCGAGCAGTACTTC
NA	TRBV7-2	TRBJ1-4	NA	CASSLALGRGGEKLFF	TGTGCCAGCAGCTTAGCTTTGGGCAGGGGAGGTGAAAAACTGTTTTTT
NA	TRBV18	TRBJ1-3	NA	CASSPTPGVLTSGNTIYF	TGTGCCAGCTCACCAACTCCAGGGGTCCTCACCTCTGGAAACACCATATATTTT
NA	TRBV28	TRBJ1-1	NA	CASSLGREAFF	TGTGCCAGCAGTTTGGGCCGTGAAGCTTTCTTT
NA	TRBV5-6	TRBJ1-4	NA	CASSLGQTTNEKLFF	TGTGCCAGCAGCTTGGGACAGACAACTAATGAAAAACTGTTTTTT
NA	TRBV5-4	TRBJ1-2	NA	CASSLGGGDYGYTF	TGTGCCAGCAGCTTGGGCGGTGGGGACTATGGCTACACCTTC
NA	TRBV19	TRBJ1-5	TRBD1	CASSARGRGGNQPQHF	TGTGCCAGTAGTGCTCGGGGCAGGGGGGGCAATCAGCCCCAGCATTTT
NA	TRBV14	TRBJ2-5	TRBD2	CASSPHLRGETQYF	TGTGCCAGCAGCCCCCACTTGCGGGGGGAGACCCAGTACTTC
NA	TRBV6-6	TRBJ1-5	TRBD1	CASARQGVINQPQHF	TGTGCCAGCGCGAGGCAGGGGGTGATCAATCAGCCCCAGCATTTT
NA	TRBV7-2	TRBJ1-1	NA	CASSLGVGSTEAFF	TGTGCCAGCAGCTTAGGGGTAGGGTCCACTGAAGCTTTCTTT
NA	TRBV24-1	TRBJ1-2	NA	CATSDRLNYGYTF	TGTGCCACCAGTGACAGGCTGAACTATGGCTACACCTTC